The TCR beta chain under discussion was sequenced for a study of blood T cells in healthy people across ages. The sample, around 10 milliliters of peripheral blood, was drawn from each donor. About this clonotype: Its antigen is as yet unknown.

The germline V gene has CDR1 SQVTM and CDR2 ANQGSEA. CDR3 length: 13 residues. V was pared by 7 bases and J by 4 bases, with 16 bases between. The study, taken as a whole, reports: As age increased, TCR beta diversity per million T cells fell in a roughly linear fashion. Fewer expanded clones and more diversity marked long-lived versus aged donors.

Through a sample-barcoded 5' primer and a J-beta primer mix, a second PCR was run for about 7 to 12 cycles. TCRdb called the 5' RACE reads again in MiXCR, with one record for every CDR3 protein. The sample has hundreds of thousands of distinct CDR3 sequences; approximately 30% are singletons. The sample taken for sequencing was blood. The clonotype originates from an elderly woman in good health. The V and J genes are TRBV29-1 and TRBJ1-2; D is possibly TRBD1 (6 bases). The CDR3 protein is CSGEGGSGYGYTF. The CDR3 DNA reads as TGCAGCGGTGAGGGGGGCTCGGGCTATGGCTACACCTTC.